This T cell receptor beta chain was captured by sequencing in a study of T cells after yellow fever vaccination. On the study more broadly: SMART-Seq v4 Ultra Low Input prepared the low-cell-number fractions. Study conclusions and caveats: Once the booster was given, most primary-vaccination clones reappeared, at about 96% for CD4 and 85% to 90% for CD8. FACS-sorted repertoires might harbor abundant contaminating clonotypes from the bulk population.

Concerning this clonotype itself: Its antigen remains unidentified.

CDR1 is LGHNA and CDR2 is YSLEER in the germline V gene. V shed 2 bases and J 5 bases; nucleotides not matched to a gene: 4. The CDR3 length is 16 residues. Researchers made TCR cDNA using 5'RACE template switching, and this step added a universal primer site and UMIs. TCRdb called the 5' RACE reads again in MiXCR, with one record for every CDR3 protein. The sample lists under 550,000 distinct CDR3 sequences, 20% to 25% occurring once. The TCR was taken from a man younger than 35 who received the YFV17D yellow fever vaccine. V and J are TRBV4-3 and TRBJ2-3, with TRBD2 identical over 13 bases. The source was PBMCs, collected approximately 20 days after the first yellow fever vaccination. The chain's CDR3 is CASSQRGLAGKDTQYF. CDR3 nucleotides: TGCGCCAGCAGCCAAAGGGGACTAGCGGGGAAAGATACGCAGTATTTT.